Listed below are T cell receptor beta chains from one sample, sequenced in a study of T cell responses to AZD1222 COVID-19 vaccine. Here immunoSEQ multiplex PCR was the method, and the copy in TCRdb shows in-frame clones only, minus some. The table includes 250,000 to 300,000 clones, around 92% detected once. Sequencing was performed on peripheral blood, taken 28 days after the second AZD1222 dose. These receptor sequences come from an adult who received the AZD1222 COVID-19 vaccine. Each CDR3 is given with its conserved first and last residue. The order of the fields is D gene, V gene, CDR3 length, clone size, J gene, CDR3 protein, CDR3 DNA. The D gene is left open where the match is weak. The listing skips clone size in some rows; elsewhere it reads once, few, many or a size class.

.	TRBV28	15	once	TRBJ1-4	CASTLSGGVNEKLFF	TGTGCCAGCACTCTAAGTGGGGGTGTTAATGAAAAACTGTTTTTT
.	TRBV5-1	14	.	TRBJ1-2	CASSSQGPTYGYTF	TGCGCCAGCAGCTCGCAGGGGCCGACCTATGGCTACACCTTC
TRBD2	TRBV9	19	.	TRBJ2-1	CASSVAPSGRPSSYNEQFF	TGTGCCAGCAGCGTAGCCCCTAGCGGGAGGCCCAGCTCCTACAATGAGCAGTTCTTC
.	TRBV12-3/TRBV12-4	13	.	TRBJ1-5	CASRGLSNQPQHF	TGTGCCAGCAGAGGTCTGAGCAATCAGCCCCAGCATTTT
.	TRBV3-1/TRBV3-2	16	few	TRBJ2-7	CASSQEVGKNAYEQYF	TGTGCCAGCAGCCAAGAGGTGGGAAAAAATGCCTACGAGCAGTACTTC
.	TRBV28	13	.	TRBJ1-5	CASSFTGYQPQHF	TGTGCCAGCAGTTTTACGGGGTATCAGCCCCAGCATTTT
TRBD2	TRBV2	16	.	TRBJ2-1	CASSVIAGGQYNEQFF	TGTGCCAGCAGTGTGATAGCGGGGGGGCAGTACAATGAGCAGTTCTTC
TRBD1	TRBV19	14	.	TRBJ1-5	CASSMDRGVQPQHF	TGTGCCAGTAGTATGGACAGGGGCGTTCAGCCCCAGCATTTT
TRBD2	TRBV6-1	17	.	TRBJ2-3	CASSETSGGPLPDTQYF	TGTGCCAGCAGTGAGACTAGCGGGGGGCCCCTCCCAGATACGCAGTATTTT
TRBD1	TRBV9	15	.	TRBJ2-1	CASSKRDRGIYEQFF	TGTGCCAGCAGCAAAAGGGACAGGGGGATCTATGAGCAGTTCTTC
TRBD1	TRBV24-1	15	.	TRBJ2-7	CATSESGTGSIEQYF	TGTGCCACCAGTGAGTCCGGGACAGGGTCGATCGAGCAGTACTTC
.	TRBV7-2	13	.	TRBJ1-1	CASSLGRNTEAFF	TGTGCCAGCAGCTTAGGGAGGAACACTGAAGCTTTCTTT
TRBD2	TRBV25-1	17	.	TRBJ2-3	CASSERTSGPITDTQYF	TGTGCCAGCAGTGAGCGGACTAGCGGGCCGATCACAGATACGCAGTATTTT
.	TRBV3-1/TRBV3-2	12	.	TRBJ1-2	CASSQSNYGYTF	TGTGCCAGCAGCCAGTCTAACTATGGCTACACCTTC
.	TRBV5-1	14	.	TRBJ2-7	CASSRGTRQREQYF	TGCGCCAGCAGCCGAGGAACTAGGCAACGCGAGCAGTACTTC
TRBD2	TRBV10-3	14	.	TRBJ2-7	CAIIAGGPGYEQYF	TGTGCCATCATAGCGGGAGGGCCAGGGTACGAGCAGTACTTC
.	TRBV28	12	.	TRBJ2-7	CASSLLGEKQYF	TGTGCCAGCAGTTTACTGGGGGAAAAGCAGTACTTC
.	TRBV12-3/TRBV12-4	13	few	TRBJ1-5	CASSQQGNQPQHF	TGTGCCAGCAGTCAACAGGGTAATCAGCCCCAGCATTTT
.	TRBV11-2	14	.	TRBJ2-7	CASSLVNRAYEQYF	TGTGCCAGCAGCTTAGTCAACCGAGCCTACGAGCAGTACTTC
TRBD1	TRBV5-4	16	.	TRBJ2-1	CASSLAAGQGAREQFF	TGTGCCAGCAGCCTAGCTGCGGGACAGGGGGCTCGAGAGCAATTCTTC
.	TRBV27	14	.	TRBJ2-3	CASSLWTYTDTQYF	TGTGCCAGCAGTCTTTGGACCTACACAGATACGCAGTATTTT
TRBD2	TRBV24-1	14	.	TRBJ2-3	CATKAAGETDTQYF	TGTGCCACCAAGGCAGCGGGGGAGACAGATACGCAGTATTTT
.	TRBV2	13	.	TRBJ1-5	CASSEALGQPQHF	TGTGCCAGCAGTGAAGCGCTTGGCCAGCCCCAGCATTTT
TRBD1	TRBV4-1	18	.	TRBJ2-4	CASSQDVVRDSPKNIQYF	TGCGCCAGCAGCCAAGACGTCGTAAGGGACAGCCCAAAAAACATTCAGTACTTC
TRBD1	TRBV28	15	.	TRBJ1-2	CASSTGAEELRGYTF	TGTGCCAGCAGTACAGGGGCGGAGGAGCTCCGTGGCTACACCTTC
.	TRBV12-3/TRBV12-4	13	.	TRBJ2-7	CASSLASRYEQYF	TGTGCCAGCAGTCTAGCGTCCAGGTACGAGCAGTACTTC
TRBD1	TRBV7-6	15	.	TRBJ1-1	CASSKSTGGYTEAFF	TGTGCCAGCAGCAAATCAACAGGGGGCTATACTGAAGCTTTCTTT
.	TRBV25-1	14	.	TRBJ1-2	CASSEARLGYGYTF	TGTGCCAGCAGTGAAGCCCGTCTAGGCTATGGCTACACCTTC
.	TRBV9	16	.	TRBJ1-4	CASSVGTGETNEKLFF	TGTGCCAGCAGCGTCGGCACCGGGGAAACCAATGAAAAACTGTTTTTT
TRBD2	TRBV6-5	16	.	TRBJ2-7	CASSYSSGTSTYEQYF	TGTGCCAGCAGTTACTCCTCCGGGACTAGCACCTACGAGCAGTACTTC
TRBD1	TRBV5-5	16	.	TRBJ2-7	CASSLPGRGFSYEQYF	TGTGCCAGCAGCTTGCCCGGCAGGGGGTTCTCCTACGAGCAGTACTTC
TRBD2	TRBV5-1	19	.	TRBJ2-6	CASSSSPGGPSSGANVLTF	TGCGCCAGCAGCTCTTCCCCGGGGGGGCCAAGCTCTGGGGCCAACGTCCTGACTTTC
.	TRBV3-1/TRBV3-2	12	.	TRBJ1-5	CASSPGLGPQHF	TGTGCCAGCAGCCCTGGGCTCGGGCCCCAGCATTTT
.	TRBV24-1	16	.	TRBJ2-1	CATSDLLGSSYNEQFF	TGTGCCACCAGTGATTTGTTGGGTAGCTCCTACAATGAGCAGTTCTTC
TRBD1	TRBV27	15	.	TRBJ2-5	CASRPSGTVKETQYF	TGTGCCAGCAGGCCTTCGGGGACAGTAAAAGAGACCCAGTACTTC
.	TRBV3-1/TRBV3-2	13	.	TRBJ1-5	CASSQGGGQPQHF	TGTGCCAGCAGCCAAGGGGGTGGTCAGCCCCAGCATTTT
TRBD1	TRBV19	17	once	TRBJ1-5	CASSIGHRGRSNQPQHF	TGTGCCAGTAGTATAGGGCACAGGGGCCGAAGCAATCAGCCCCAGCATTTT
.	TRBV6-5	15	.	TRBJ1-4	CASSYEGTSNEKLFF	TGTGCCAGCAGTTACGAGGGGACCTCTAATGAAAAACTGTTTTTT
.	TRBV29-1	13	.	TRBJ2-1	CSASGLSYNEQFF	TGCAGCGCGAGCGGGCTCTCCTACAATGAGCAGTTCTTC
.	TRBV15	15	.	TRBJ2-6	CATSRDPDGANVLTF	TGTGCCACCAGCAGAGATCCAGATGGGGCCAACGTCCTGACTTTC
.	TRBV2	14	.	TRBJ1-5	CASSETGWWQPQHF	TGTGCCAGCAGTGAAACAGGGTGGTGGCAGCCCCAGCATTTT
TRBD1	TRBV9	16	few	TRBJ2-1	CASSGGGRDSYNEQFF	TGTGCCAGCAGCGGAGGGGGCAGGGACAGTTACAATGAGCAGTTCTTC
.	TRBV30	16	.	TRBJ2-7	CAWSVPRLSASYEQYF	TGTGCCTGGAGTGTACCCCGACTTTCCGCCTCCTACGAGCAGTACTTC
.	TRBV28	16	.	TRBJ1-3	CASSLSGLSSGNTIYF	TGTGCCAGCAGTTTATCGGGGTTGAGCTCTGGAAACACCATATATTTT
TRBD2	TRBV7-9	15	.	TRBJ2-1	CASSLAGGPSNEQFF	TGTGCCAGCAGCTTAGCGGGAGGGCCTTCAAATGAGCAGTTCTTC
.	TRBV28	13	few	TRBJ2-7	CASSPPPLYEQYF	TGTGCCAGCAGCCCCCCGCCCCTCTACGAGCAGTACTTC
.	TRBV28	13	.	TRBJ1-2	CASSFHEGYGYTF	TGTGCCAGCAGTTTTCATGAGGGCTATGGCTACACCTTC
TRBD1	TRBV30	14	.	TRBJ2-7	CAWSRDSDSYEQYF	TGTGCCTGGAGCCGGGACAGCGACTCCTACGAGCAGTACTTC
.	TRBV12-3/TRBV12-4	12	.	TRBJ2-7	CASSFGGYEQYF	TGTGCCAGCAGTTTCGGGGGATACGAGCAGTACTTC
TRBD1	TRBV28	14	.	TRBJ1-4	CASSLPGTVEKLFF	TGTGCCAGCAGTCTTCCCGGGACAGTTGAAAAACTGTTTTTT
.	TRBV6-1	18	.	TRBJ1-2	CASSEAIRGGVDNYGYTF	TGTGCCAGCAGTGAAGCCATCAGGGGAGGGGTGGATAACTATGGCTACACCTTC
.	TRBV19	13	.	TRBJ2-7	CASSVRDPSRQYF	TGTGCCAGTAGTGTCCGGGACCCCTCGAGGCAGTACTTC
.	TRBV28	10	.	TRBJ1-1	CASRTHQAFF	TGTGCCAGCAGAACCCACCAAGCTTTCTTT
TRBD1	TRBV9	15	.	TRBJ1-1	CASNFLTGGGTEAFF	TGTGCCAGCAACTTCCTCACAGGGGGCGGGACTGAAGCTTTCTTT
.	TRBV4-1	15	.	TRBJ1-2	CASSQASTGNYGYTF	TGCGCCAGCAGCCAAGCTTCGACAGGCAACTATGGCTACACCTTC
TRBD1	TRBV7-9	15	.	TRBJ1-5	CASSRGQGANQPQHF	TGTGCCAGCAGCCGAGGACAGGGGGCAAATCAGCCCCAGCATTTT
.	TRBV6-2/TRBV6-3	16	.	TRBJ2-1	CASSPTGLYSYNEQFF	TGTGCCAGCAGTCCCACAGGGTTGTACTCCTACAATGAGCAGTTCTTC